This is a list of T cell receptor beta chains from one sample in a study of T cells in Graves' hyperthyroidism and ophthalmopathy. TCRdb re-derived calls from the multiplex PCR reads in MiXCR, one entry per CDR3 protein. The repertoire holds some 620,000 distinct CDR3 sequences, with about 17% as singletons. The sequenced material came from blood. The origin of the receptors is a woman aged 30 to 39 with Graves' hyperthyroidism. CDR3s include the opening cysteine and the closing phenylalanine or tryptophan.

V gene,J gene,CDR3 protein
TRBV7-8,TRBJ2-5,CASSLISGRAEETQYF
TRBV5-1,TRBJ1-2,CASGLVEGGNQGYGYTF
TRBV4-2,TRBJ2-7,CASSQVGTGEGYEQYF
TRBV5-1,TRBJ2-7,CASSLDGVSRGYEQYF
TRBV29-1,TRBJ2-7,CSVRTGVGQYF
TRBV7-4,TRBJ2-7,CASSLRLNPYEQYF
TRBV28,TRBJ1-1,CASSSKYRQGFMNTEAFF
TRBV7-2,TRBJ2-5,CASSLINRGETQYF
TRBV2,TRBJ2-1,CASSDEGDEQFF
TRBV24-1,TRBJ2-3,CATSYTSTDTQYF
TRBV5-4,TRBJ2-5,CASSPKDSQETQYF
TRBV10-3,TRBJ2-7,CAISESSRYEQYF
TRBV3-1,TRBJ1-1,CASSQDSSGTEAFF
TRBV7-9,TRBJ2-2,CASSPGETNTGELFF
TRBV29-1,TRBJ1-1,CSTVQGGGTEAFF
TRBV7-2,TRBJ2-1,CASSRGSQGVGAQFF
TRBV5-1,TRBJ2-7,CASSSEGTYEQYF
TRBV6-2/TRBV6-3,TRBJ2-7,CASSVMRTSGALNEQYF
TRBV30,TRBJ1-1,CAWSNSVSTEAFF
TRBV5-6,TRBJ2-7,CASSFGGSPFYEQYF
TRBV19,TRBJ1-2,CASSIDRGLRGYTF
TRBV12-3/TRBV12-4,TRBJ2-1,CASSLKFGLAGAYNEQFF
TRBV11-2,TRBJ2-7,CASSRISGTGLGEQYF
TRBV27,TRBJ1-2,CASRLRAWGQEYGYTF
TRBV2,TRBJ2-3,CASSFLTLDTQYF
TRBV9,TRBJ2-1,CASSEAPGQYNEQFF
TRBV12-3/TRBV12-4,TRBJ2-7,CASSFLGDYEQYF
TRBV2,TRBJ2-7,CASRADAGLLYEQYF
TRBV25-1,TRBJ2-1,CASSTAFYNEQFF
TRBV19,TRBJ2-1,CASRTGNWINEQFF
TRBV7-9,TRBJ1-4,CASSNRGGEKLFF
TRBV9,TRBJ2-7,CASSVGSEALVEQYF
TRBV20-1,TRBJ2-7,CSAPFSPSYEQYF